The T cell receptor beta chain under discussion was sequenced for a study of cytomegalovirus exposure and HLA in healthy donors. The germline gives CDR1 SGHTA, CDR2 FQGTGA. This CDR3 is built from 16 residues. V lost 1 base and J lost 2, with 12 bases in between. With regard to this clone: Its antigen is currently unknown.

The PCR had 60 Vbeta and 13 Jbeta primers. Here immunoSEQ multiplex PCR was the method, and the copy in TCRdb shows in-frame clones only, minus some. This sample carries approximately 170,000 clones, 70% to 90% of them seen once, and the ten largest clones take about 0.82%. Study-level results: A later analysis showed that HLA-associated TCR beta chains had undergone more clonal expansion than equally common others.

The sample consisted of PBMCs. The receptor's source is a woman under 30 in good health and CMV-seronegative. The chain is built from TRBV7-3 and TRBJ2-1, with a weak D call TRBD1 (5 bases). Written as DNA, the CDR3 is TGTGCCAGCAGCTTAATGGGGCAGGGTACCTACAATGAGCAGTTCTTC. This sequence encodes CASSLMGQGTYNEQFF.